These 15 T cell receptor beta chains originate from one sample sequenced in a study of blood T cell repertoires in COVID-19 (dated by TCRdb to the early 2020s). The library was produced with the immunoSEQ multiplex PCR assay. In TCRdb, the immuneACCESS table is reduced to in-frame sequences with V and J assigned. These tables do not hold every clone; where another copy was compared, an unresolved V gene accounts for under half, and the others remain unexplained. The sample table contains under 150,000 clones; only one count was recorded for 70% to 90% of them. Approximately 8% of the sample is taken by the ten largest. The material sequenced was peripheral blood. These TCRs come from a man aged 50-59 years with acute or convalescent COVID-19.

The gene calls are TRBV7-9 and TRBJ1-3; possibly TRBD1 for D (6 bases). The length of the CDR3 is 16 residues. V lost 4 bases and J 4 bases, leaving 17 bases between the germline ends. Germline V CDR1 and CDR2: SEHNR, FQNEAQ (reference sequence). CDR3 region: CASSSSRGAKGNTIYF. For the CDR3, the DNA is TGTGCCAGCAGCTCCTCCCGGGGGGCGAAAGGAAACACCATATATTTT.

This chain links TRBV19 with TRBJ2-3, with TRBD2 matching 9 bases. With V trimmed by 9 bases and J by 1 base, 2 bases remained unmatched. Germline V gene data show CDR1 as LNHDA and CDR2 as SQIVND (reference sequence). The CDR3 spans 13 residues. The CDR3 region is CASLAGRTDTQYF. The CDR3 DNA sequence: TGTGCCAGCCTAGCGGGACGCACAGATACGCAGTATTTT.

The V gene is TRBV3-1 (or the pseudogene TRBV3-2), the J gene TRBJ1-1, with D perhaps TRBD1 (6 bases). Germline loops: CDR1 LGHDT, CDR2 YNNKEL (reference sequence). Trimming pared 8 bases from V and 1 base from J, leaving 17 bases between. The CDR3 contains 15 residues. The CDR3 sequence: CASRRGGTKNTEAFF. CDR3 bases: TGTGCCAGCCGGAGGGGGGGAACAAAGAACACTGAAGCTTTCTTT.

DNA for the CDR3: TGCGCCAGCAGATATGACAGGGATCAGCCCCAGCATTTT. Residues: CASRYDRDQPQHF. The chain recombines TRBV10-2 with TRBJ1-5; 7 positions match TRBD1. V was clipped by 6 bases and J by 5 bases; unmatched bases: 4. Germline V CDR1 and CDR2: WSHSY, SAAADI. CDR3 length equals 13 residues.

The V and J genes are TRBV27 and TRBJ2-7; 10 bases are a match to TRBD2. Germline V lookup: CDR1 MNHEY, CDR2 SMNVEV (reference sequence). With V trimmed by 6 bases and J by 2 bases, 7 bases remained unmatched. The CDR3 is 15 residues long. Written as DNA, the CDR3 is TGTGCCAGCAGCATCCAAGCGGGAGGGCCCTACGAGCAGTACTTC. It is translated as CASSIQAGGPYEQYF.

The gene calls are TRBV12-5 and TRBJ1-4; 7 positions agree with TRBD1. The CDR3 is made up of 14 amino acids. V lost 1 base to trimming and J lost 5 bases; unmatched junction nucleotides: 1. From germline, CDR1 is LGHNT and CDR2 FRNRAP. The CDR3 sequence: CASGLGQGNEKLFF. The DNA of the CDR3 is TGTGCTAGTGGTTTGGGACAGGGCAATGAAAAACTGTTTTTT.

The chain employs TRBV21-1 and TRBJ2-3; the DNA was not compared with TRBD1, the D call given in the table. TRBV21-1 is tagged as a pseudogene. The CDR3 loop spans 15 amino acids. CDR3 sequence reads: CASSKGKQDTDTQYF. The CDR3 DNA reads as TGTGCCAGCAGCAAAGGTAAGCAGGACACAGATACGCAGTATTTT.

The V and J genes are TRBV7-7 and TRBJ2-1; 8 nucleotides agree with TRBD2. After removal of 4 bases from V and 6 bases from J, the junction contained 8 bases not matched to a gene. In germline, CDR1 is SSHAT, CDR2 FNYEAQ (reference sequence). CDR3 length: 15 residues. The CDR3 is CASSSGLVGGNEQFF. The CDR3, as DNA: TGTGCCAGCAGCTCGGGACTAGTCGGCGGCAATGAGCAGTTCTTC.

This chain joins TRBV5-4 and TRBJ2-6; no clear D. V was cut by 2 bases and J by 2 bases, with 8 bases left in between. In germline, CDR1 is SGHNT, CDR2 YYREEE (reference sequence). This CDR3 is 15 amino acids long. CDR3 sequence: CASSFSATGANVLTF. For the CDR3, the DNA is TGTGCCAGCAGCTTTTCCGCGACTGGGGCCAACGTCCTGACTTTC.

The rearrangement uses TRBV3-1 (or the pseudogene TRBV3-2) and TRBJ2-7, with TRBD1 matching 9 bases. In germline, CDR1 is LGHDT, CDR2 YNNKEL (reference sequence). Unmatched junction bases numbered 4, after V lost 4 bases and J lost 0 bases. CDR3 size: 15 residues. CDR3 coding DNA: TGTGCCAGCAGCCCACAGGGGGCATTCTCCTACGAGCAGTACTTC. Residues: CASSPQGAFSYEQYF.

CDR3 in amino acids: CASGFGQGNEQYF. The CDR3 coding sequence is TGTGCTAGTGGTTTCGGACAGGGGAACGAGCAGTACTTC. The rearrangement links TRBV12-5 to TRBJ2-7, with 9 nucleotides matching TRBD1. This CDR3 contains 13 residues. V lost 3 bases, J lost 5 bases, and 2 bases stayed unmatched. The germline V gene has CDR1 LGHNT and CDR2 FRNRAP.

CDR3 in amino acids: CASSYPTRQGRTEAFF. The CDR3 DNA reads TGTGCCAGCAGTTACCCCACGAGACAGGGAAGGACTGAAGCTTTCTTT. This rearrangement joins TRBV6-6 to TRBJ1-1; 7 nucleotides align to TRBD1. The germline V gene encodes CDR1 MNHNY and CDR2 SVGAGI (reference sequence). The CDR3 totals 16 residues. Trimming took 2 bases from V and 5 from J; bases not matched to a gene: 11.

The chain recombines TRBV12-3 or TRBV12-4 with TRBJ2-7, with D possibly TRBD2 on 6 matching bases. The CDR3 has 13 amino acids. Trimming took off 6 bases at V and 7 bases at J, with 16 bases between the two ends. Here the CDR3 reads CASSRARSGEQYF. CDR3 sequence (DNA): TGTGCCAGCAGCCGAGCAAGGAGCGGGGAGCAGTACTTC.

V gene TRBV6-6 combines with J gene TRBJ2-7; 9 nucleotides align to TRBD1. Germline CDR1 is MNHNY and CDR2 is SVGAGI (reference sequence). The CDR3 is 14 residues long. Trimming took 2 bases from V and 4 from J; bases not matched to a gene: 3. CDR3 sequence: CASSYRDRVYEQYF. The CDR3, as DNA: TGTGCCAGCAGTTACCGGGACAGGGTTTACGAGCAGTACTTC.

V gene TRBV7-9 combines with J gene TRBJ1-4, with D perhaps TRBD1 (6 bases). V gave up 4 bases and J gave up 4 bases, with 19 bases separating them. The germline CDR1 and CDR2 sequences are SEHNR and FQNEAQ (reference sequence). The CDR3 totals 17 residues. The DNA for the CDR3 is TGTGCCAGCAGCTCCCGGGCTCTCGGGGGGCTTAATGAAAAACTGTTTTTT. It yields the protein CASSSRALGGLNEKLFF.